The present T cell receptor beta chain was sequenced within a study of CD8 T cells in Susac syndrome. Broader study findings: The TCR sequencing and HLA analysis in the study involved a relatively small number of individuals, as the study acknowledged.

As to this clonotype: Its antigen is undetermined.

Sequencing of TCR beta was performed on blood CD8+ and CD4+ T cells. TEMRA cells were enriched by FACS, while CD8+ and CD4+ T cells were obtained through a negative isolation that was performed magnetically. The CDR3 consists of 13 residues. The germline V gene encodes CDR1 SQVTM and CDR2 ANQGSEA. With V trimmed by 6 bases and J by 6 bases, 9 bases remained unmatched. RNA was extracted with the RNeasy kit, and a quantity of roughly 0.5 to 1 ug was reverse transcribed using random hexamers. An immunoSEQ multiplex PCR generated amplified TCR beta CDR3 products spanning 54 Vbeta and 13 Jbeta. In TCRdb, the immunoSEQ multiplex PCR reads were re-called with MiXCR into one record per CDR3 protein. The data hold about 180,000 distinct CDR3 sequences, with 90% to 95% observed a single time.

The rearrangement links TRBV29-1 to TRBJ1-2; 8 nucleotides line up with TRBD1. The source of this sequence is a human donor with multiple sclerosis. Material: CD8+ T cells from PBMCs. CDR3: CSVGTGGLDGYTF. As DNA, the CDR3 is TGCAGCGTGGGAACAGGGGGGTTGGATGGCTACACCTTC. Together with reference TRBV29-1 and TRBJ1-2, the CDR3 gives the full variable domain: SAVISQKPSRDICQRGTSLTIQCQVDSQVTMMFWYRQQPGQSLTLIATANQGSEATYESGFVIDKFPISRPNLTFSTLTVSNMSPEDSSIYLCSVGTGGLDGYTFGSGTRLTVV.